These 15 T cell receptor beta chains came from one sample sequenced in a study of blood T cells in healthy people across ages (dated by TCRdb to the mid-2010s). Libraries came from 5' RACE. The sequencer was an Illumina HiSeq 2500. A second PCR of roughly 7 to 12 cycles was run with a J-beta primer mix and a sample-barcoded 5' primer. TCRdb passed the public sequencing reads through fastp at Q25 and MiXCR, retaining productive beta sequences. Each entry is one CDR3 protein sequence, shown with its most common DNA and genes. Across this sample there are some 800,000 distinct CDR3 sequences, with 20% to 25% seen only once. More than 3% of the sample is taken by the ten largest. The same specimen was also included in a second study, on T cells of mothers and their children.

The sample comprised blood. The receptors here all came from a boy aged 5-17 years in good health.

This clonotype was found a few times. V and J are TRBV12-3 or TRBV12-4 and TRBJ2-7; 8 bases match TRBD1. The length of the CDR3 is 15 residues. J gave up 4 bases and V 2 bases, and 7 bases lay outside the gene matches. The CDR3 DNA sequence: TGTGCCAGCAGTTTACCTGGACAGGGAAGGTACGAGCAGTACTTC. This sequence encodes CASSLPGQGRYEQYF.

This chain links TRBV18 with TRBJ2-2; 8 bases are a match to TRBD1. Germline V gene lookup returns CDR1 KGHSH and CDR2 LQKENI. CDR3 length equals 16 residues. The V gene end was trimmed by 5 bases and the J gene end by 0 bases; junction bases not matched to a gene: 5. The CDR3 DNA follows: TGTGCCAGCTCAAAGGACAGGGCCTCGAACACCGGGGAGCTGTTTTTT. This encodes CASSKDRASNTGELFF.

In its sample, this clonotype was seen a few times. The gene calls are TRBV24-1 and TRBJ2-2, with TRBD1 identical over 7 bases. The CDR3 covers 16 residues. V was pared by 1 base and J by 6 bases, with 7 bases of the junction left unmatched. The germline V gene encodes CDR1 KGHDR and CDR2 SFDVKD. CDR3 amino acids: CATSDFHRGESGELFF. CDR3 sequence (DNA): TGTGCCACCAGTGATTTTCACAGGGGAGAGTCCGGGGAGCTGTTTTTT.

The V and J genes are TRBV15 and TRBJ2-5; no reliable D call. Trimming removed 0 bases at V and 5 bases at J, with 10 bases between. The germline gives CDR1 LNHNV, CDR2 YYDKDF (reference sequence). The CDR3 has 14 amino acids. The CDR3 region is CATSRDPERETQYF. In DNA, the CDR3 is TGTGCCACCAGCAGAGACCCCGAAAGGGAGACCCAGTACTTC. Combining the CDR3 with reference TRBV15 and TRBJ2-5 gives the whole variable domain DAMVIQNPRYQVTQFGKPVTLSCSQTLNHNVMYWYQQKSSQAPKLLFHYYDKDFNNEADTPDNFQSRRPNTSFCFLDIRSPGLGDTAMYLCATSRDPERETQYFGPGTRLLVL.

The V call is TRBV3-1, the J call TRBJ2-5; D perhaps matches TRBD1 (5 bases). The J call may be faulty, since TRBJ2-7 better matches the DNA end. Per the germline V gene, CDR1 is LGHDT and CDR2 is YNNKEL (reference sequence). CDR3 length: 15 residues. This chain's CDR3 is CASSQSADSPYEQYF. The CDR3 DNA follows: TGTGCCAGCAGCCAGTCTGCCGACAGCCCCTACGAGCAGTACTTC.

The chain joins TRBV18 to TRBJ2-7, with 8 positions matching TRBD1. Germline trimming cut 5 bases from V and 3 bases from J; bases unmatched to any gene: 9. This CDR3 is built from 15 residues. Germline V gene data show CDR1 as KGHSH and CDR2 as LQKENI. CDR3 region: CASSGSQGVNYEQYF. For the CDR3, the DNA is TGTGCCAGCTCAGGGTCACAGGGGGTGAACTACGAGCAGTACTTC.

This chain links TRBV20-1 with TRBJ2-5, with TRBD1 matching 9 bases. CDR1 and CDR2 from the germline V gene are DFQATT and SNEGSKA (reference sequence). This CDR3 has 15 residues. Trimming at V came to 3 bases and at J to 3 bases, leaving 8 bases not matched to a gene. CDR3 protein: CSASGGQGEKETQYF. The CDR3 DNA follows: TGCAGTGCTAGCGGGGGACAGGGCGAAAAAGAGACCCAGTACTTC.

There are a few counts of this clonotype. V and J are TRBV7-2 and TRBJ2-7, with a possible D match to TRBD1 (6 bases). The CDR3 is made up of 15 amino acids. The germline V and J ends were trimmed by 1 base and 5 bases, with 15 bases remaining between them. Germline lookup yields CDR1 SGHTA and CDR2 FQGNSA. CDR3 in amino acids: CASSLEQGVGNEQYF. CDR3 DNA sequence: TGTGCCAGCAGCTTAGAACAGGGAGTGGGGAACGAGCAGTACTTC.

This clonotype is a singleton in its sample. CDR3 in amino acids: CASSLAGGLSLYQQYF. CDR3 coding DNA: TGTGCCAGCAGCTTGGCGGGGGGGCTGAGTTTGTACCAGCAGTATTTT. The chain couples TRBV5-6 to TRBJ2-3; 8 bases match TRBD2. The ends lost 0 bases at V and 11 bases at J; junction bases unmatched: 14. Germline V gene lookup returns CDR1 SGHDT and CDR2 YYEEEE. The CDR3 consists of 16 residues.

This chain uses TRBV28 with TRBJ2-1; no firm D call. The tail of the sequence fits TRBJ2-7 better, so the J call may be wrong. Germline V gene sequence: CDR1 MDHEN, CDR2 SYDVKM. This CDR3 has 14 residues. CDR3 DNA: TGTGCCAGCAGTGGGTTGCCACTCTCCTACGAGCAGTACTTC. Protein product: CASSGLPLSYEQYF.

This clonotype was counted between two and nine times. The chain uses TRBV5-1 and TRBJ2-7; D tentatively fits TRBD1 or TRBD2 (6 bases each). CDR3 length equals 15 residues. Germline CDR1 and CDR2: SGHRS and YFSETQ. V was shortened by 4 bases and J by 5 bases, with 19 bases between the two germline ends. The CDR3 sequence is CASSTEGGRSDEQYF. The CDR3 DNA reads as TGCGCCAGCAGCACCGAGGGGGGCCGGTCGGACGAGCAGTACTTC.

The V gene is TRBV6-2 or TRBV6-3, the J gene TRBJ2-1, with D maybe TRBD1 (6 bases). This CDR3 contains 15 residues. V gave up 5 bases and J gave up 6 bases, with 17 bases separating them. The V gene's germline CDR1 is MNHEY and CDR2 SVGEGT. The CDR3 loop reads CASSVWDTDPNEQFF. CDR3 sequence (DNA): TGTGCCAGCAGTGTCTGGGACACCGACCCCAATGAGCAGTTCTTC.

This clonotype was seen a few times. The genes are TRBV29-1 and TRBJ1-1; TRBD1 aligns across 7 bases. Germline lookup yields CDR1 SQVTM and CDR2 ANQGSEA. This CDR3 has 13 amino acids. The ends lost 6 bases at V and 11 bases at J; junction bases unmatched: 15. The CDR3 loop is CSVRDRGLREAFF. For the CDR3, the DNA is TGCAGCGTCCGGGATAGGGGGCTAAGGGAGGCTTTCTTT.

DNA of the CDR3: TGCAGCGTCTTCAGCGGACTTAGCTCCTACGAGCAGTACTTC. Residues: CSVFSGLSSYEQYF. This chain joins TRBV29-1 and TRBJ2-7; D is possibly TRBD2 (5 bases). Trimming stripped 6 bases from V and 0 bases from J, with 15 bases between. The CDR3 sequence is 14 residues long. CDR1 and CDR2 from the germline V gene are SQVTM and ANQGSEA.

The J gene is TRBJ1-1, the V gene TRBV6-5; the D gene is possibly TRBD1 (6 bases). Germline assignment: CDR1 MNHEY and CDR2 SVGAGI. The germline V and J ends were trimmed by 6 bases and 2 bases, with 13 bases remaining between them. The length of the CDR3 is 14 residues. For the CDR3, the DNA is TGTGCCAGCAGGGGGGGGCGGATCAACACTGAAGCTTTCTTT. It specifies CASRGGRINTEAFF.